These 29 T cell receptor beta chains share one sample of origin, sequenced in a study of T cell responses to AZD1222 COVID-19 vaccine. Produced via immunoSEQ multiplex PCR; TCRdb's table is partial and in-frame only. The table shows about 110,000 clones, with about nine tenths occurring only once. Material: peripheral blood, obtained on day 0 of AZD1222 vaccination. These receptors all come from an adult in good health.

The V and J genes are TRBV19 and TRBJ1-2; no clear D gene. Germline V gene lookup returns CDR1 LNHDA and CDR2 SQIVND (reference sequence). The CDR3 runs 13 residues. Trimming cost V 2 bases and J 7 bases, with 11 bases left between them. DNA for the CDR3: TGTGCCAGTAGTATACTCGGGATGAGTGGCTACACCTTC. It is translated as CASSILGMSGYTF. Full variable domain (missing parts from reference TRBV19 and TRBJ1-2): DGGITQSPKYLFRKEGQNVTLSCEQNLNHDAMYWYRQDPGQGLRLIYYSQIVNDFQKGDIAEGYSVSREKKESFPLTVTSAQKNPTAFYLCASSILGMSGYTFGSGTRLTVV.

The chain links TRBV27 to TRBJ2-7, with 9 bases lining up with TRBD1. The CDR3 is made up of 13 amino acids. CDR1 is MNHEY and CDR2 is SMNVEV in the germline V gene (reference sequence). This chain's CDR3 is CAIKKNRGHEQYF. CDR3 in DNA: TGTGCAATCAAAAAGAACAGGGGGCATGAGCAGTACTTC.

CDR3 in DNA: TGTGCCAGCACCCCCAGGGCGGTCGGACAGGACTATGGCTACACCTTC. It specifies CASTPRAVGQDYGYTF. The chain combines TRBV27 with TRBJ1-2; 7 positions match TRBD1. The CDR3 extends over 16 amino acids. The V gene end was trimmed by 7 bases and the J gene end by 3 bases; junction bases not matched to a gene: 14. In germline, CDR1 is MNHEY, CDR2 SMNVEV (reference sequence).

The chain carries TRBV19 and TRBJ2-7; 9 bases match TRBD1. The CDR3 totals 15 residues. V lost 6 bases and J lost 1; bases outside the gene matches: 7. Per the germline V gene, CDR1 is LNHDA and CDR2 is SQIVND (reference sequence). The CDR3 sequence: CASRNSGTGSYEQYF. CDR3 nucleotide sequence: TGTGCCAGTAGAAATTCCGGGACAGGGTCCTACGAGCAGTACTTC.

This chain joins TRBV7-7 and TRBJ2-1; D is perhaps TRBD1 or TRBD2 (6 bases each). Trimming left V 4 bases short and J 2 bases short, with 9 bases between. The CDR3 is 14 residues long. The germline V gene encodes CDR1 SSHAT and CDR2 FNYEAQ (reference sequence). The CDR3, as DNA: TGTGCCAGCAGCTCCGGGGGCCCCTACAATGAGCAGTTCTTC. It translates to CASSSGGPYNEQFF.

This clone appeared once. The chain has TRBV6-5 and TRBJ1-1, with a tentative D call TRBD1 (5 bases). From germline, CDR1 is MNHEY and CDR2 SVGAGI. Trimming left V 6 bases short and J 1 base short, with 15 bases between. This CDR3 has 15 residues. The CDR3 sequence is CASRLGNRRNTEAFF. The DNA for the CDR3 is TGTGCCAGCAGACTCGGGAACAGGCGGAACACTGAAGCTTTCTTT.

The V and J genes are TRBV5-4 and TRBJ2-3; D is unclear. CDR3 size: 16 residues. Germline values: CDR1 SGHNT, CDR2 YYREEE (reference sequence). Trimming removed 7 bases from V and 0 bases from J, with 18 bases in between. This CDR3 is CASRLGYSSSTDTQYF. The CDR3 coding sequence is TGTGCCAGCCGGCTAGGTTATAGCTCTAGCACAGATACGCAGTATTTT.

The genes are TRBV10-3 and TRBJ1-1; 10 bases line up with TRBD1. The germline gives CDR1 ENHRY, CDR2 SYGVKD. This CDR3 has 16 amino acids. DNA of the CDR3: TGTGCTTACTCAGCGGGACAGGGGACCCAGAACACTGAAGCTTTCTTT. Amino acid sequence: CAYSAGQGTQNTEAFF.

This clone was picked up one time. CDR3 in DNA: TGTGCCAGTAGTGTGGGCGGGGGGCTCACCGGGGAGCTGTTTTTT. Translation: CASSVGGGLTGELFF. The chain employs TRBV19 and TRBJ2-2; 8 bases map to TRBD2. Germline CDR1 is LNHDA and CDR2 is SQIVND (reference sequence). Trimming at V came to 5 bases and at J to 4 bases, leaving 6 bases not matched to a gene. The CDR3 consists of 15 residues. Filled out from reference TRBV19 and TRBJ2-2, the complete variable domain reads DGGITQSPKYLFRKEGQNVTLSCEQNLNHDAMYWYRQDPGQGLRLIYYSQIVNDFQKGDIAEGYSVSREKKESFPLTVTSAQKNPTAFYLCASSVGGGLTGELFFGEGSRLTVL.

The chain has TRBV12-3 or TRBV12-4 and TRBJ1-1; perhaps TRBD1 as D (5 bases). Trimming stripped 5 bases from V and 11 bases from J, with 15 bases between. The CDR3 runs 12 residues. The CDR3 spells CASSPSGAQAFF. Written as DNA, the CDR3 is TGTGCCAGCAGTCCCTCTGGGGCCCAGGCTTTCTTT.

The chain links TRBV6-6 to TRBJ1-5, with a possible D match to TRBD1 (6 bases). Germline-derived CDR1 and CDR2 are MNHNY and SVGAGI (reference sequence). This CDR3 spans 15 amino acids. Between the trimmed V and J ends, which lost 7 bases and 5 bases, there was a span of 18 bases. This chain's CDR3 is CASTNGGGLDQPQHF. CDR3 nucleotides: TGTGCCAGCACCAACGGTGGGGGCCTCGATCAGCCCCAGCATTTT.

Of note for this clone: This sample includes further DNA sequences coding for the same CDR3. The chain joins TRBV6-1 to TRBJ1-5; D not certain. Looked up from germline, CDR1 is MNHNS and CDR2 is SASEGT. Trimming cost V 1 base and J 4 bases, with 5 bases left between them. CDR3 length: 13 amino acids. This CDR3 is CASSEGGNQPQHF. In nucleotides, the CDR3 is TGTGCCAGCAGTGAAGGCGGAAATCAGCCCCAGCATTTT.

The chain uses TRBV18 and TRBJ1-2; 8 bases agree with TRBD1. Trimming at V came to 3 bases and at J to 3 bases, leaving 3 bases not matched to a gene. The CDR3 has 14 residues. Germline loops: CDR1 KGHSH, CDR2 LQKENI. The CDR3 DNA is TGTGCCAGCTCACCTGGGACAGGCGACTATGGCTACACCTTC. Its protein is CASSPGTGDYGYTF. Looking up the rest from reference TRBV18 and TRBJ1-2 gives the full variable domain: NAGVMQNPRHLVRRRGQEARLRCSPMKGHSHVYWYRQLPEEGLKFMVYLQKENIIDESGMPKERFSAEFPKEGPSILRIQQVVRGDSAAYFCASSPGTGDYGYTFGSGTRLTVV.

V is TRBV28 and J is TRBJ2-5; D uncertain. V lost 8 bases and J 2 bases, leaving 21 bases between the germline ends. The germline V gene encodes CDR1 MDHEN and CDR2 SYDVKM. This CDR3 has 16 amino acids. Here the CDR3 reads CASGSLVGVTQETQYF. The DNA of the CDR3 is TGTGCCAGCGGCTCGCTTGTGGGTGTAACTCAAGAGACCCAGTACTTC.

This clone has more than one count but fewer than ten. This chain uses TRBV30 with TRBJ1-1; TRBD1 might be the D (6 bases). The V gene's germline CDR1 is GTSNPN and CDR2 SVGIG (reference sequence). Trimming removed 1 base from V and 3 bases from J, with 21 bases in between. The CDR3 consists of 17 residues. CDR3 nucleotides: TGTGCCTGGAGTGGTCCCTCCTTGACAGGATCTTACACTGAAGCTTTCTTT. Protein sequence: CAWSGPSLTGSYTEAFF.

This clone was picked up one time. The chain employs TRBV30 and TRBJ1-1, with D perhaps TRBD1 (6 bases). The germline CDR1 and CDR2 sequences are GTSNPN and SVGIG (reference sequence). The CDR3 has 17 residues. V was cut by 3 bases and J by 2 bases, with 22 bases left in between. Here the CDR3 DNA reads TGTGCCTGGAGAAAACCGTCCACCTCGGGGGCTAACACTGAAGCTTTCTTT. It yields the protein CAWRKPSTSGANTEAFF.

The rearrangement joins TRBV19 to TRBJ2-3; 7 nucleotides match TRBD2. Germline V CDR1 and CDR2: LNHDA, SQIVND (reference sequence). CDR3 length: 16 residues. V was clipped by 0 bases and J by 3 bases; unmatched bases: 6. The CDR3 region is CASSIDQAGRTDTQYF. Written as DNA, the CDR3 is TGTGCCAGTAGTATAGATCAAGCGGGGAGGACAGATACGCAGTATTTT.

CDR3 nucleotide sequence: TGTGCCAGCAGCGTAATCACTGAAGCTTTCTTT. Protein: CASSVITEAFF. The chain joins TRBV28 to TRBJ1-1; D ambiguous. In germline, CDR1 is MDHEN, CDR2 SYDVKM. The CDR3 spans 11 residues. Trimming cost V 6 bases and J 4 bases, with 6 bases left between them.

The chain is built from TRBV27 and TRBJ2-1, with D possibly TRBD2 on 6 matching bases. CDR3 length equals 14 residues. V lost 6 bases and J lost 5, with 14 bases in between. The V gene's germline CDR1 is MNHEY and CDR2 SMNVEV (reference sequence). The CDR3 sequence is CASRQQAGDNEQFF. CDR3 nucleotides: TGTGCCAGCAGGCAACAAGCGGGTGACAATGAGCAGTTCTTC.

The V and J genes are TRBV7-9 and TRBJ2-7, with D perhaps TRBD1 (5 bases). This CDR3 has 14 residues. V was cut by 4 bases and J by 6 bases, with 16 bases left in between. Germline V gene data show CDR1 as SEHNR and CDR2 as FQNEAQ (reference sequence). CDR3 in DNA: TGTGCCAGCAGCTCCCCGGACATTTTTCGCGAGCAGTACTTC. Amino acids: CASSSPDIFREQYF.

The genes are TRBV19 and TRBJ1-6; the D gene is possibly TRBD1 (5 bases). V gave up 5 bases and J gave up 17 bases, with 19 bases separating them. Germline-derived CDR1 and CDR2 are LNHDA and SQIVND (reference sequence). CDR3 size: 13 residues. The chain's CDR3 is CASSPLWGRGVHF. CDR3 in DNA: TGTGCCAGTAGTCCCCTTTGGGGAAGGGGCGTCCACTTT.

The V gene is TRBV19, the J gene TRBJ1-1, with D possibly being TRBD1 (5 bases). CDR1 is LNHDA and CDR2 is SQIVND in the germline V gene (reference sequence). The CDR3 has 13 residues. Between the trimmed V and J ends, which lost 5 bases and 4 bases, there was a span of 11 bases. The CDR3: CASSPQVFTEAFF. DNA of the CDR3: TGTGCCAGTAGTCCACAGGTCTTCACTGAAGCTTTCTTT.

V usage is TRBV30 and J usage is TRBJ2-2, with 15 positions matching TRBD2. The CDR3 runs to 17 residues. Germline CDR1 reads GTSNPN; CDR2 reads SVGIG (reference sequence). The CDR3, as DNA: TGTGCTTGTCTTCAAGGACTAGCGGGGGGGCACACCGGGGAGCTGTTTTTT. The encoded protein is CACLQGLAGGHTGELFF.

The chain recombines TRBV27 with TRBJ1-1; D call uncertain. The germline V gene encodes CDR1 MNHEY and CDR2 SMNVEV (reference sequence). V was clipped by 3 bases and J by 4 bases, with 9 bases between them. This CDR3 comprises 13 residues. The CDR3 DNA reads as TGTGCCAGCAGTTTTAAGGGAGGCACTGAAGCTTTCTTT. It specifies CASSFKGGTEAFF.

The chain is built from TRBV18 and TRBJ1-2; tentative D call: TRBD1 (6 bases). The V and J ends lost 3 bases and 4 bases respectively, with 12 bases between them. The CDR3 is 14 amino acids. The germline V gene has CDR1 KGHSH and CDR2 LQKENI. CDR3 bases: TGTGCCAGCTCACCGCGGGACACCGGCTATGGCTACACCTTC. It translates to CASSPRDTGYGYTF.

In this sample, this clone turned up a few times. The chain links TRBV7-9 to TRBJ1-1, with TRBD1 identical over 8 bases. Germline-derived CDR1 and CDR2 are SEHNR and FQNEAQ (reference sequence). This CDR3 is 15 amino acids long. Unmatched junction bases numbered 6, after V lost 6 bases and J lost 0 bases. CDR3 bases: TGTGCCAGCAGTCCATCGGGACAGGTGAACACTGAAGCTTTCTTT. Protein product: CASSPSGQVNTEAFF. Together with reference TRBV7-9 and TRBJ1-1, the CDR3 gives the full variable domain: DTGVSQNPRHKITKRGQNVTFRCDPISEHNRLYWYRQTLGQGPEFLTYFQNEAQLEKSRLLSDRFSAERPKGSFSTLEIQRTEQGDSAMYLCASSPSGQVNTEAFFGQGTRLTVV.

This clone has just one count. The chain employs TRBV25-1 and TRBJ1-2, with D possibly matching TRBD1 (5 bases). Germline V gene data show CDR1 as MGHDK and CDR2 as SYGVNS. CDR3 length equals 14 residues. Trimming took off 0 bases at V and 8 bases at J, with 13 bases between the two ends. The CDR3 coding sequence is TGTGCCAGCAGTGAATACGGGGGGATGAGCGGCTACACCTTC. It encodes CASSEYGGMSGYTF.

The gene calls are TRBV11-2 and TRBJ2-7; D might be TRBD1 (6 bases). The length of the CDR3 is 14 residues. Per germline, CDR1 SGHAT and CDR2 FQNNGV. Deletions cut 6 bases from V and 5 bases from J, with 17 bases between. CDR3 region: CASSPSRGIHEQYF. The CDR3 DNA reads as TGTGCCAGCAGTCCATCCAGGGGAATCCACGAGCAGTACTTC.

The CDR3 protein is CASSAPGTNLHLYGYTF. The DNA of the CDR3 is TGTGCCAGCTCAGCTCCGGGGACCAACCTCCACCTCTATGGCTACACCTTC. The rearrangement links TRBV18 to TRBJ1-2, with a weak D call TRBD1 (5 bases). V was pared by 5 bases and J by 4 bases, with 23 bases between. The germline gives CDR1 KGHSH, CDR2 LQKENI. The CDR3 length is 17 residues. Supplemented by reference TRBV18 and TRBJ1-2, the full variable domain reads NAGVMQNPRHLVRRRGQEARLRCSPMKGHSHVYWYRQLPEEGLKFMVYLQKENIIDESGMPKERFSAEFPKEGPSILRIQQVVRGDSAAYFCASSAPGTNLHLYGYTFGSGTRLTVV.